The source of this TCR beta chain is a study of CD8+ T cells in alopecia areata. cDNA prepared by RNA extraction and subsequent reverse transcription served as the template for sequencing. Only in-frame clones appear in the TCRdb table, and some are missing; sequencing was by immunoSEQ multiplex PCR. Among about 190,000 clones, around 60% were seen once, and the ten largest hold approximately 0.69%. Details on this clone: What it recognizes is unknown. Other DNA variants within this sample encode the same CDR3.

Study outcomes and limitations: Compared with mice, patients displayed less clear TCR sharing, possibly for HLA-related reasons.

Noted treatment: oral pan-JAK inhibitor, 5-10 mg twice daily. The germline CDR1 and CDR2 sequences are SGHRS and YFSETQ. Trimming pared 4 bases from V and 2 bases from J, leaving 3 bases between. The CDR3 totals 11 residues. The receptor was derived from a human donor with alopecia areata. The V and J genes are TRBV5-1 and TRBJ2-5; D unresolved. The specimen comprised CD4+ T cells sorted from blood, sampled at week 4, from a patient treated with tofacitinib. CDR3 sequence: CASSQQETQYF. CDR3 sequence (DNA): TGCGCCAGCAGCCAGCAAGAGACCCAGTACTTC.